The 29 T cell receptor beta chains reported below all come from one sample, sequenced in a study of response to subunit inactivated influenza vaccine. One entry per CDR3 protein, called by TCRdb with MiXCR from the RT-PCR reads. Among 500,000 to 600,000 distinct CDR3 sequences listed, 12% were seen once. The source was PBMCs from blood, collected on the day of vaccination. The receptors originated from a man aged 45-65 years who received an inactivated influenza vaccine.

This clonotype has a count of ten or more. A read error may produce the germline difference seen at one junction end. The CDR3: CASSLGQNNSPLHF. The CDR3 DNA is TGCGCCAGCAGCTTGGGACAGAATAATTCACCCCTCCACTTT. V is TRBV12-3 or TRBV12-4 and J is TRBJ1-6; TRBD1 agrees at 7 bases. The CDR3 totals 14 residues.

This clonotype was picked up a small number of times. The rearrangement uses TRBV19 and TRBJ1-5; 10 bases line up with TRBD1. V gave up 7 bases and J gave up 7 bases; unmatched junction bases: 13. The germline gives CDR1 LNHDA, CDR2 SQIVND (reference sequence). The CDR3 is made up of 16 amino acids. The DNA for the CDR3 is TGTGCCAGTAAAGATAGGGCGGGACAGGGGAGCCAGCCCCAGCATTTT. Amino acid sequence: CASKDRAGQGSQPQHF.

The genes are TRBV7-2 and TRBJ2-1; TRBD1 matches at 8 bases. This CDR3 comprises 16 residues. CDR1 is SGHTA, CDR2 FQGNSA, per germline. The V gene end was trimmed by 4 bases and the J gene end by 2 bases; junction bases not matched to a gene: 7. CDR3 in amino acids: CASSWTGTGTYNEQFF. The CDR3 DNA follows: TGTGCCAGCAGCTGGACCGGGACAGGAACCTACAATGAGCAGTTCTTC.

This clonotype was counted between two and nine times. The chain's CDR3 is CASSQDRGGPGVGLFF. The CDR3 nucleotides read TGCGCCAGCAGCCAAGATCGGGGAGGGCCGGGTGTGGGACTGTTTTTT. The chain joins TRBV4-3 to TRBJ1-4; D is unclear. There are 16 residues in the CDR3. The V end was cut by 0 bases, the J end by 13 bases, with 21 bases between. From germline, CDR1 is LGHNA and CDR2 YSLEER.

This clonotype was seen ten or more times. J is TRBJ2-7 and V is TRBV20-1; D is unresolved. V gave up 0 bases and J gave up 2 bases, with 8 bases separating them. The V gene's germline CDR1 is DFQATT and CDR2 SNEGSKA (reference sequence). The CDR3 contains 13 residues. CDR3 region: CSARDLIAYEQYF. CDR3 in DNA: TGCAGTGCTAGAGATCTCATCGCCTACGAGCAGTACTTC.

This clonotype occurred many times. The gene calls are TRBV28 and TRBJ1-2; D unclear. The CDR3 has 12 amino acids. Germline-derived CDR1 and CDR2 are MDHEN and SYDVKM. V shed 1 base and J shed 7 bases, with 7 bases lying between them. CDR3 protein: CASSLSRRGYTF. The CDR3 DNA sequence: TGTGCCAGCAGTTTATCCCGTCGTGGCTACACCTTC.

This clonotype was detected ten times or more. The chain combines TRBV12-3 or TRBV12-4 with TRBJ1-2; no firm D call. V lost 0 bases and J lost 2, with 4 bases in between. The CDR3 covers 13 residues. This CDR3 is CASSLARNYGYTF. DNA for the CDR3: TGTGCCAGCAGTTTAGCAAGGAACTATGGCTACACCTTC.

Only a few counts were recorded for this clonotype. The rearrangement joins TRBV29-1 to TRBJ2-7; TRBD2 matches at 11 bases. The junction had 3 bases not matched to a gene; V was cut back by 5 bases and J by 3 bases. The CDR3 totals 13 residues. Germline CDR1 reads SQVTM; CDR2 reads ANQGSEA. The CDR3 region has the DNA TGCAGCGTTAGAACTAGCGGGGGCTACGAGCAGTACTTC. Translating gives CSVRTSGGYEQYF.

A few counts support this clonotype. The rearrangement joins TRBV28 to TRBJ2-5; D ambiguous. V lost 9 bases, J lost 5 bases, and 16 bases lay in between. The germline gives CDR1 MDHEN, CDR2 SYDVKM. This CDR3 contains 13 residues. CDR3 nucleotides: TGTGCCAGTCGGGTCCCCGGACGGGAGACCCAGTACTTC. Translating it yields CASRVPGRETQYF.

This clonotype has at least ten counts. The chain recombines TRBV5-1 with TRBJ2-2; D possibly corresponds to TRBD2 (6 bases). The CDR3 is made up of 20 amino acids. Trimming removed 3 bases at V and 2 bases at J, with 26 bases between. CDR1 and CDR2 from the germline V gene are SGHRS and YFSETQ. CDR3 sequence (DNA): TGCGCCAGCAGCTCCCCGGGACTGCCCTTCCCCTCAACAAACACCGGGGAGCTGTTTTTT. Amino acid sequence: CASSSPGLPFPSTNTGELFF.

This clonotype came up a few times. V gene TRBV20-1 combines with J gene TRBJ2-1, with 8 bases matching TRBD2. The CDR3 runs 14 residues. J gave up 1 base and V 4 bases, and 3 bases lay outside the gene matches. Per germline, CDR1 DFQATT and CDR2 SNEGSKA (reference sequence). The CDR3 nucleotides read TGCAGTGCTATCGGGACTAGATCCTACAATGAGCAGTTCTTC. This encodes CSAIGTRSYNEQFF.

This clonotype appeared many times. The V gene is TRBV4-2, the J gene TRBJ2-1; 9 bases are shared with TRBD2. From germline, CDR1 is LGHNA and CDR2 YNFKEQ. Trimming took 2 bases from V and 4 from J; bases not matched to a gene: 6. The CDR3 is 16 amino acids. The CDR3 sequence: CASSQNLAGAYNEQFF. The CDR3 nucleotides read TGTGCCAGCAGCCAAAATTTAGCGGGAGCTTACAATGAGCAGTTCTTC.

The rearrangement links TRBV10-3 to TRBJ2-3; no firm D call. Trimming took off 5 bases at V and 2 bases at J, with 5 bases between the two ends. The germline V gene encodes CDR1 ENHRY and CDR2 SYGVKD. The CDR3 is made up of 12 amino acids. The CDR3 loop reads CAISKVTDTQYF. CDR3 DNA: TGTGCCATCAGTAAAGTCACAGATACGCAGTATTTT.

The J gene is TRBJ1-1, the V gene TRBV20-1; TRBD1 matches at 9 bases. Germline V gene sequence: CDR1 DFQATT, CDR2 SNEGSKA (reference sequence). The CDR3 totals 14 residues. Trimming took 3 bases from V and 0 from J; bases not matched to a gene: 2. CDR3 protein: CSASRQGVNTEAFF. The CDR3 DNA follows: TGCAGTGCTAGTAGACAGGGGGTGAACACTGAAGCTTTCTTT.

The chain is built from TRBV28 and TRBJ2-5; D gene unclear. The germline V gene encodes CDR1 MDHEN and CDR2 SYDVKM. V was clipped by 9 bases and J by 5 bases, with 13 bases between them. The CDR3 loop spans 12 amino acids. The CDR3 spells CASTRVGETQYF. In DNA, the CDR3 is TGTGCCAGTACCCGGGTAGGGGAGACCCAGTACTTC.

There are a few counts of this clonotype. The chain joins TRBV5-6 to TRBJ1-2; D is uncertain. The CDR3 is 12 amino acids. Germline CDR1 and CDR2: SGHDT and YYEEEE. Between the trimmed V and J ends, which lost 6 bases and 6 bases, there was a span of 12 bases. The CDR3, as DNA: TGTGCCAGCACCCTGGGAGGGCATGGCTACACCTTC. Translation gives CASTLGGHGYTF. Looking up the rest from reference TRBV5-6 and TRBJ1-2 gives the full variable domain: DAGVTQSPTHLIKTRGQQVTLRCSPKSGHDTVSWYQQALGQGPQFIFQYYEEEERQRGNFPDRFSGHQFPNYSSELNVNALLLGDSALYLCASTLGGHGYTFGSGTRLTVV.

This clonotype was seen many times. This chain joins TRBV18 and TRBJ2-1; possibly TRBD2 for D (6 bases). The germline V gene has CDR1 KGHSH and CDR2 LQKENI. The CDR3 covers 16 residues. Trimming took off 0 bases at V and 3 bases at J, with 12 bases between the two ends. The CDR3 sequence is CASSPPRLVVYNEQFF. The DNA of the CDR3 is TGTGCCAGCTCACCACCACGACTAGTTGTCTACAATGAGCAGTTCTTC.

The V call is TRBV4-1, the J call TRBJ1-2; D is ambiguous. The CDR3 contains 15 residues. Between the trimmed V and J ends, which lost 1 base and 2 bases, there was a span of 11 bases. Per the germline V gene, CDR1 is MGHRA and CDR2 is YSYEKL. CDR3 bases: TGCGCCAGCAGCCAAGGTCGGACGGTGAACTATGGCTACACCTTC. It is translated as CASSQGRTVNYGYTF.

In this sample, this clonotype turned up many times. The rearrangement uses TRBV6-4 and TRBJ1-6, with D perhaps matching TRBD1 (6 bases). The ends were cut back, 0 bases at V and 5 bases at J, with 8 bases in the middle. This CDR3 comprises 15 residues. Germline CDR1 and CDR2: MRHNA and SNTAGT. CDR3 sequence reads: CASSDSPGDNSPLHF. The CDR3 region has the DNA TGTGCCAGCAGTGACTCGCCAGGGGATAATTCACCCCTCCACTTT.

The chain's CDR3 is CASSLGLAGDNEQFF. The CDR3 DNA follows: TGTGCCAGCAGCTTGGGGCTAGCGGGAGACAATGAGCAGTTCTTC. V gene TRBV9 combines with J gene TRBJ2-1; 10 nucleotides match TRBD2. Trimming at V came to 4 bases and at J to 5 bases, leaving 6 bases not matched to a gene. The CDR3 is 15 residues long. Germline V gene lookup returns CDR1 SGDLS and CDR2 YYNGEE.

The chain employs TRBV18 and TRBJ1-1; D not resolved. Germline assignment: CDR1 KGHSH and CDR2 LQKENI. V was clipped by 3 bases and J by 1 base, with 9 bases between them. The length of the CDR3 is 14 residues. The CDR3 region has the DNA TGTGCCAGCTCACCGCGACAACCGAACACTGAAGCTTTCTTT. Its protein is CASSPRQPNTEAFF.

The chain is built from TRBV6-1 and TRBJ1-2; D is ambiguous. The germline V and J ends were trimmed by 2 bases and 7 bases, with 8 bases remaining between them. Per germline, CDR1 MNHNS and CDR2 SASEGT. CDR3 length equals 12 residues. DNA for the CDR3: TGTGCCAGCAGTGAATTGTGGTCTGGCTACACCTTC. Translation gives CASSELWSGYTF.

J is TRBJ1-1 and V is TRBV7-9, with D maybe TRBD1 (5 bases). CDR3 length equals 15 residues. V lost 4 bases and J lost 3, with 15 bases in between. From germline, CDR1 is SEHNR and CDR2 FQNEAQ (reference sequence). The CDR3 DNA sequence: TGTGCCAGCAGCTCCTTTCGACAGCAATACACTGAAGCTTTCTTT. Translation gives CASSSFRQQYTEAFF.

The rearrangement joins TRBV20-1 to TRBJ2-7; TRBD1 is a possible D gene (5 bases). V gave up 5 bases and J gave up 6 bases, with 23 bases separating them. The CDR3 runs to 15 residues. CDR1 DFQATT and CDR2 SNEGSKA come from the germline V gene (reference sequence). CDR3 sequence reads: CSAAPWQGPSGEQYF. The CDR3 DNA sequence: TGCAGTGCTGCCCCATGGCAGGGCCCTTCGGGCGAGCAGTACTTC.

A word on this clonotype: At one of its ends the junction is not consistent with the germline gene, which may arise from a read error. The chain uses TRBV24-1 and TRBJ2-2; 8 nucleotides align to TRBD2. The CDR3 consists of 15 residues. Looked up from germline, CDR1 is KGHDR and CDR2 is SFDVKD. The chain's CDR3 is CATRDWREAVGELFF. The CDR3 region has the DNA TGTGCCACCCGTGATTGGCGGGAGGCCGTCGGGGAGCTGTTTTTT.

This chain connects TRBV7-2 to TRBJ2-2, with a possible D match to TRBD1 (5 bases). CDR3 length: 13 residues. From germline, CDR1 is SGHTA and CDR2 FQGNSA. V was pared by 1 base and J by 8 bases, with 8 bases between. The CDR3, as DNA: TGTGCCAGCAGCTTAGTAGGGGTGGGGGAGCTGTTTTTT. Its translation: CASSLVGVGELFF.

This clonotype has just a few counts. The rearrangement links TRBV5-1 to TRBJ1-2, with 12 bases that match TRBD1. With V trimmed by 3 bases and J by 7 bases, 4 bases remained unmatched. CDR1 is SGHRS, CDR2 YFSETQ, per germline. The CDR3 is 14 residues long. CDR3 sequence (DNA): TGCGCCAGCAGCTCCGGGACAGGGGGCAGTGGCTACACCTTC. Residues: CASSSGTGGSGYTF.

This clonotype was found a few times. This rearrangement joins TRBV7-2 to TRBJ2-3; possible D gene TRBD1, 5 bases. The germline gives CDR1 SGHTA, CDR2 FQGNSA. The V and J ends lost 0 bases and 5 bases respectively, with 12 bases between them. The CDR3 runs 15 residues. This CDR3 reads CASSLALADRDTQYF. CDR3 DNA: TGTGCCAGCAGCTTAGCGTTGGCAGACAGAGATACGCAGTATTTT.

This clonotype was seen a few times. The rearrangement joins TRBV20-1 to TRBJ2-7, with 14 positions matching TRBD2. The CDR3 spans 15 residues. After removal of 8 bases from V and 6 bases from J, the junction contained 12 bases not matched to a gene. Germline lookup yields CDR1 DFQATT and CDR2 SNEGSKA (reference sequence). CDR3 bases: TGCAGTCCGAGACTAGCGGGAGGGCCAAGGGCCGAGCAGTACTTC. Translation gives CSPRLAGGPRAEQYF.